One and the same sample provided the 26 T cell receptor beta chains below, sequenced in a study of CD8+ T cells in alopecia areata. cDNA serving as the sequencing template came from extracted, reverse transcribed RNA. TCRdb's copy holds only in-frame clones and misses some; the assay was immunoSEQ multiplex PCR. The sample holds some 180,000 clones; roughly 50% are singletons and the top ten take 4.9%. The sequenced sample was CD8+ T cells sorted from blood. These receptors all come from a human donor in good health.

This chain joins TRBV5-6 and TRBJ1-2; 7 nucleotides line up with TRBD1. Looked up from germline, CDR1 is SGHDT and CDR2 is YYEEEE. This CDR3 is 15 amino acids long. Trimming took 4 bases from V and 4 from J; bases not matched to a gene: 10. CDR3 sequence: CASSETLQGTYGYTF. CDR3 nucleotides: TGTGCCAGCAGCGAAACCCTACAGGGGACCTATGGCTACACCTTC.

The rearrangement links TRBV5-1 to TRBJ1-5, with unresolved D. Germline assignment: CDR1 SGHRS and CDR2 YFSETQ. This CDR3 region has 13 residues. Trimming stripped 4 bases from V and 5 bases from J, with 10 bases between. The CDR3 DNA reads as TGCGCCAGCAGCGAGAGCGGACATCAGCCCCAGCATTTT. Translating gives CASSESGHQPQHF.

CDR3 sequence: CSQDCTRGVLETQYF. The CDR3 DNA is TGCAGCCAAGACTGTACGCGGGGGGTGTTGGAGACCCAGTACTTC. The chain combines TRBV29-1 with TRBJ2-5; 8 bases are a match to TRBD2. In germline, CDR1 is SQVTM, CDR2 ANQGSEA. The CDR3 spans 15 residues. V shed 8 bases, J shed 5 bases, and the junction held 16 bases outside the gene matches. Full variable domain (missing parts from reference TRBV29-1 and TRBJ2-5): SAVISQKPSRDICQRGTSLTIQCQVDSQVTMMFWYRQQPGQSLTLIATANQGSEATYESGFVIDKFPISRPNLTFSTLTVSNMSPEDSSIYLCSQDCTRGVLETQYFGPGTRLLVL.

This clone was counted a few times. The CDR3 DNA sequence: TGTGCCAGCAGCTCCTCGGGGAATGAGCAGTTCTTC. It encodes CASSSSGNEQFF. The chain is built from TRBV7-9 and TRBJ2-1, with a weak D call TRBD2 (5 bases). Trimming removed 4 bases from V and 7 bases from J, with 8 bases in between. CDR1 SEHNR and CDR2 FQNEAQ come from the germline V gene (reference sequence). The CDR3 is 12 residues long.

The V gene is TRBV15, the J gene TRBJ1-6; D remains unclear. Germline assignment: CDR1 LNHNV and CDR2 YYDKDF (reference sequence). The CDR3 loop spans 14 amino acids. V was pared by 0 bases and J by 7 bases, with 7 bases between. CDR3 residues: CATSRDGGNSPLHF. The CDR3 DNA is TGTGCCACCAGCAGAGATGGAGGGAATTCACCCCTCCACTTT.

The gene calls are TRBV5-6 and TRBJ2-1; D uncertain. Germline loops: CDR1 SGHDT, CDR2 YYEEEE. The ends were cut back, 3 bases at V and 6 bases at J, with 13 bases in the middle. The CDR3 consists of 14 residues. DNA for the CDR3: TGTGCCAGCAGCTGGTGGGGTTGGGGCAATGAGCAGTTCTTC. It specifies CASSWWGWGNEQFF.

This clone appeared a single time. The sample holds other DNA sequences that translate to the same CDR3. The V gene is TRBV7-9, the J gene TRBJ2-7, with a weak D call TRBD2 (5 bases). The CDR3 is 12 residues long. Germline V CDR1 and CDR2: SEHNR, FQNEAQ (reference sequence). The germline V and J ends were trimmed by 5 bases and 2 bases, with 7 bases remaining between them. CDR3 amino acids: CASSPGAYEQYF. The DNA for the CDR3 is TGTGCCAGCAGCCCCGGGGCCTACGAGCAGTACTTC.

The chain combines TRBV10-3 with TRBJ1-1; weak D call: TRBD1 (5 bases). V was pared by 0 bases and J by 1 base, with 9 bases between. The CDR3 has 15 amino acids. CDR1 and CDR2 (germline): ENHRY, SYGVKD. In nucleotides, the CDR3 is TGTGCCATCAGTGAGTCGACTCAGGGGAACACTGAAGCTTTCTTT. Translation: CAISESTQGNTEAFF.

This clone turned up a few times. The CDR3 sequence is CSVETDSFNEKLFF. The CDR3 DNA follows: TGCAGCGTTGAGACCGACAGTTTTAATGAAAAACTGTTTTTT. This chain joins TRBV29-1 and TRBJ1-4; TRBD1 is a possible D gene (5 bases). The CDR3 totals 14 residues. The germline V gene encodes CDR1 SQVTM and CDR2 ANQGSEA. V was cut by 3 bases and J by 4 bases, with 12 bases left in between. Filled out from reference TRBV29-1 and TRBJ1-4, the complete variable domain reads SAVISQKPSRDICQRGTSLTIQCQVDSQVTMMFWYRQQPGQSLTLIATANQGSEATYESGFVIDKFPISRPNLTFSTLTVSNMSPEDSSIYLCSVETDSFNEKLFFGSGTQLSVL.

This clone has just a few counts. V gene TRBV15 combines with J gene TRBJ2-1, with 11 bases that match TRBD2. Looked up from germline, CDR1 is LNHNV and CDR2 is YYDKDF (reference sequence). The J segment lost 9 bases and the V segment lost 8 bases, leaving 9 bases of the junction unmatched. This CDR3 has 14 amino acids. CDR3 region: CATGLAGGPSEQFF. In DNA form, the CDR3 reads TGTGCCACCGGATTAGCGGGGGGGCCGAGTGAGCAGTTCTTC. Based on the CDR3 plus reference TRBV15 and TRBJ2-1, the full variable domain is DAMVIQNPRYQVTQFGKPVTLSCSQTLNHNVMYWYQQKSSQAPKLLFHYYDKDFNNEADTPDNFQSRRPNTSFCFLDIRSPGLGDTAMYLCATGLAGGPSEQFFGPGTRLTVL.

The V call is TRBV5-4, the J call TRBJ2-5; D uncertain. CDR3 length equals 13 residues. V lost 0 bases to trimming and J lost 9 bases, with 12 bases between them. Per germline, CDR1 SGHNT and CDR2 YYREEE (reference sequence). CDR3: CASSLVGLGSQYF. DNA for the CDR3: TGTGCCAGCAGCTTGGTTGGGTTGGGGTCCCAGTACTTC. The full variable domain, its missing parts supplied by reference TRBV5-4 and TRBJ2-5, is ETGVTQSPTHLIKTRGQQVTLRCSSQSGHNTVSWYQQALGQGPQFIFQYYREEENGRGNFPPRFSGLQFPNYSSELNVNALELDDSALYLCASSLVGLGSQYFGPGTRLLVL.

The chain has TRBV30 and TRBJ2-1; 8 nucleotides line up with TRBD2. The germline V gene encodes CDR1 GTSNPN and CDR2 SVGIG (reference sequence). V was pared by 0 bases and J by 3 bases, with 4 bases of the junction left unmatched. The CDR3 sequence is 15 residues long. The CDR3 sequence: CAWSVTSGYYNEQFF. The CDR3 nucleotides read TGTGCCTGGAGTGTAACTAGCGGTTACTACAATGAGCAGTTCTTC.

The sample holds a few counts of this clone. DNA of the CDR3: TGTGCCAGCAGTGTGGGGGTAGACACTGAAGCTTTCTTT. It is translated as CASSVGVDTEAFF. This chain connects TRBV2 to TRBJ1-1; a weak D match, TRBD1 (5 bases). Germline V gene data show CDR1 as SNHLY and CDR2 as FYNNEI. V was trimmed by 4 bases and J by 3 bases, leaving 9 bases between them. The CDR3 spans 13 residues.

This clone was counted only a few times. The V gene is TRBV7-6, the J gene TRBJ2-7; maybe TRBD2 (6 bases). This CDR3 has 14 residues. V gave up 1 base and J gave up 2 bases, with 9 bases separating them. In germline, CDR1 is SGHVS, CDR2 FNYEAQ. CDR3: CASSLEPGAYEQYF. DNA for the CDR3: TGTGCCAGCAGCTTAGAACCGGGAGCCTACGAGCAGTACTTC.

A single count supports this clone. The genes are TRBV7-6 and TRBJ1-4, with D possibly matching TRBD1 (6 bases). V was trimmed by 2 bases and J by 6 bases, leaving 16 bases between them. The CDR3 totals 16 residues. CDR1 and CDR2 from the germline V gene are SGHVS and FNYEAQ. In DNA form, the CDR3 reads TGTGCCAGCAGCTTATATGATGGGGGCCTCCATGAAAAACTGTTTTTT. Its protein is CASSLYDGGLHEKLFF.

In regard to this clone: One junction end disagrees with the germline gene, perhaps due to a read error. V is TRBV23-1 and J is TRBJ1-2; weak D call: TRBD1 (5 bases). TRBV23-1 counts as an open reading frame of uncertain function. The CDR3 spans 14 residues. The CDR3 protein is CASSLGGLRDGYTF. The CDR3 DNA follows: TGTGCCAGCAGCTTGGGGGGGTTACGCGATGGCTACACCTTC.

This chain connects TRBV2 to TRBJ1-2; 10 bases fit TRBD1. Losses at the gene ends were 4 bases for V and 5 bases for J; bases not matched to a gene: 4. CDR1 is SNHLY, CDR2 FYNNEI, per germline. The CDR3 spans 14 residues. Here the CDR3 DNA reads TGTGCCAGCAGTGTCGGACAGGGGGGTTATGGCTACACCTTC. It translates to CASSVGQGGYGYTF.

CDR3 amino acids: CASSGVGSTEAFF. In nucleotides, the CDR3 is TGTGCCAGCAGCGGGGTGGGTAGCACTGAAGCTTTCTTT. The chain combines TRBV7-9 with TRBJ1-1; D uncertain. This CDR3 has 13 residues. The V gene's germline CDR1 is SEHNR and CDR2 FQNEAQ (reference sequence). With 5 bases removed from V and 4 bases from J, the gap between germline ends came to 11 bases.

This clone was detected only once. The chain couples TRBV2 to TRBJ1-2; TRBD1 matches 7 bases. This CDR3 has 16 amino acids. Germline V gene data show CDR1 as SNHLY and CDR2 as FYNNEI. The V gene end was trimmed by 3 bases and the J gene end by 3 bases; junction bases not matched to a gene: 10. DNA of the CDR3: TGTGCCAGCAGTGAGTTTTTGACAGGGTTTGACTATGGCTACACCTTC. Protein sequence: CASSEFLTGFDYGYTF.

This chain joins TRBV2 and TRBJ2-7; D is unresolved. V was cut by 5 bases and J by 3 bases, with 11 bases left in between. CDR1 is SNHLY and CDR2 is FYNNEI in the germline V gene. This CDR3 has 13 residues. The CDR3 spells CASSIIDLYEQYF. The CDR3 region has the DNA TGTGCCAGCAGTATTATTGACCTCTACGAGCAGTACTTC. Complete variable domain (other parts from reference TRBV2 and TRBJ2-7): EPEVTQTPSHQVTQMGQEVILRCVPISNHLYFYWYRQILGQKVEFLVSFYNNEISEKSEIFDDQFSVERPDGSNFTLKIRSTKLEDSAMYFCASSIIDLYEQYFGPGTRLTVT.

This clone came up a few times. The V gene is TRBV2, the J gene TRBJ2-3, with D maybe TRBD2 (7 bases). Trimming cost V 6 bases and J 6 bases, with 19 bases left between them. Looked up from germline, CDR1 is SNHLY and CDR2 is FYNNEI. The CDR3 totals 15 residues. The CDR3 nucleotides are TGTGCCAGCAGCCCCACGCGGGGGCGTCCCGATACGCAGTATTTT. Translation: CASSPTRGRPDTQYF. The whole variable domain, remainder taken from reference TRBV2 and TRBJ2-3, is EPEVTQTPSHQVTQMGQEVILRCVPISNHLYFYWYRQILGQKVEFLVSFYNNEISEKSEIFDDQFSVERPDGSNFTLKIRSTKLEDSAMYFCASSPTRGRPDTQYFGPGTRLTVL.

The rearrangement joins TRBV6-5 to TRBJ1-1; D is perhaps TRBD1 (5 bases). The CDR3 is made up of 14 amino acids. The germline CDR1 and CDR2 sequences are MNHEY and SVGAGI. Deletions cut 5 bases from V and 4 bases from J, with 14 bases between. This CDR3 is CASSGRPGGTEAFF. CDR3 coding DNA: TGTGCCAGCAGTGGAAGACCTGGGGGCACTGAAGCTTTCTTT.

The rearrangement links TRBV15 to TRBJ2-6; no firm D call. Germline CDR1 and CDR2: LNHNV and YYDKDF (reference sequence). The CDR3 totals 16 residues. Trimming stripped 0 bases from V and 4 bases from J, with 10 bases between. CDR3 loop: CATSRDQGYGANVLTF. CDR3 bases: TGTGCCACCAGCAGAGACCAAGGGTACGGGGCCAACGTCCTGACTTTC.

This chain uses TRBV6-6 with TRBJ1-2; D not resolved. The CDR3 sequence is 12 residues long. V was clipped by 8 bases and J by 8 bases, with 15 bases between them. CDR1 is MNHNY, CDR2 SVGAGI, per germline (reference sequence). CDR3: CASQDAEGGYTF. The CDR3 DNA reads TGTGCCAGCCAGGACGCGGAAGGAGGCTACACCTTC.

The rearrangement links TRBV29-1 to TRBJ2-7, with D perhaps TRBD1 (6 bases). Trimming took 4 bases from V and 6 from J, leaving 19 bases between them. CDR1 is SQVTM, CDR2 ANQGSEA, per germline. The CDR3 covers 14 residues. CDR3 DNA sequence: TGCAGCGTTGTGCCCCTCGCTCCAGGGGTCGAGCAGTACTTC. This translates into CSVVPLAPGVEQYF.

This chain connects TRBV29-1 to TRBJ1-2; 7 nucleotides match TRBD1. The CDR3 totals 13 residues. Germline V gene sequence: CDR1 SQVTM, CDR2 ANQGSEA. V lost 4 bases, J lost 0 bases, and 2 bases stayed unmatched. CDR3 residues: CSVGGGTNYGYTF. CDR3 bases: TGCAGCGTTGGAGGGGGCACTAACTATGGCTACACCTTC.